The present entry profiles one TCR beta chain with its context. Its recognized antigen is unknown. No much larger clone exists at a distance of one base, and base qualities are not known. Library preparation used 5' RACE. Instrument on record: Illumina HiSeq 2500. A second PCR of about 6 to 11 cycles was run with a J-beta primer mix and a sample-barcoded 5' primer. Each TCR beta cDNA molecule received a unique molecular identifier from a template-switch 5' adaptor carrying 12 random nucleotides. Each sample yielded at least 2.5 million CDR3-containing paired-end reads. First-strand cDNA was synthesized from all RNA with the Mint cDNA synthesis kit, primed by a TRBC-specific oligonucleotide. Following uracil-DNA glycosylase treatment, all cDNA underwent a first 18-cycle PCR with the universal primers M1SS and BC2_uni_R. As for how the authors treated the data: Each sample was normalized by randomly selecting 1 million high-quality reads, each carrying a distinct molecular identifier. Reads with shared molecular identifiers were discarded instead of being binned into consensus sequences. MiTCR, with a Q25 quality threshold and the strictest error-elimination algorithm, was used for CDR3 identification, clonotype clustering and error correction. A nonparametric unseen species model with Euler transformation was used to estimate lower-bound total TCR beta diversity. Clones were called with MiXCR by TCRdb after fastp trimmed the public reads at Q25, and only in-frame beta chains were retained. Identical CDR3 protein sequences are pooled into one entry, listed with their most common genes and DNA. These V and J calls are TCRdb output, not the study's own analysis. This sample lists about 780,000 distinct CDR3 sequences; 60% to 80% were detected once. The ten largest clones take up around a quarter of the sample.

This sample was included in a study of blood T cells in healthy people across ages (dated by TCRdb to the mid-2010s). The study in broad terms: In model experiments, roughly one uniquely barcoded TCR beta cDNA molecule per two T cells was captured by template switching. Using the same blood draw, the study looked at two additional independent replicas of 1 million unique cDNA reads for two donors, one aged 18 to 29 and the other aged 80 or older. To avoid experimental bias, donors of different ages were distributed randomly across sequencing lanes. The donors were divided into four age groups: young (average around 15 years), middle-aged (about 39), aged (approximately 62) and long-lived (about 80). To track age-related changes in TCR beta repertoire diversity, the study relied on deep sequencing normalized with unique cDNA molecular identifiers. Study-wide conclusions, independent of this receptor: Conclusive comparison of naive and antigen-experienced compartments was prevented by the profiling of bulk unsorted PBMCs. Estimates of total diversity based on one million sequenced T cells were regarded as lower bounds and as underestimates. There was a strong correlation between observed TCR beta diversity and the percentage of naive T cells measured by flow cytometry. Compared with the aged group, the long-lived group had more naive CD4+ T cells, fewer expanded clones and increased TCR diversity, suggesting age selection. Because the CMV infection status of the donors was unknown, age-related changes in expanded clonotypes may potentially have been confounded. Observed TCR beta diversity per million T cells fell roughly linearly with age, and a significant reduction was already apparent by age roughly 40.

The 39 donors, aged about 6 to 90 years, were systemically healthy Caucasian individuals from Russia. About 9.6 milliliters of peripheral blood were collected from each donor into EDTA-treated Vacutainer tubes. PBMCs were isolated by Ficoll-Paque density-gradient centrifugation, with at least 7 million obtained per sample. Total RNA was extracted from PBMCs with Trizol reagent, with at least 6 micrograms obtained per sample. For every donor, an aliquot of PBMCs went through flow cytometry to measure the percentages of naive CD45RAhigh/CD27high T cells. The receptor's source is a man in his thirties or forties in good health. Sequencing used blood.

The nucleotide sequence reads as follows: TGTGCCAGCAGCCAACAGGATATTCAGCCCCAGCATTTT. Translation gives CASSQQDIQPQHF. This sequence uses TRBV14 and TRBJ1-5; no D gene can be assigned with confidence. In the germline V gene, CDR1 corresponds to SGHDN and CDR2 to FVKESK. V sheds 2 bases and J sheds 6 bases, leaving 8 bases between their ends. The CDR3 has 13 amino acids, counting the end cysteine and phenylalanine. Just CDR3 DNA is preserved here, 39 bases in frame from base 1.